These 19 T cell receptor beta chains came from one sample sequenced in a study of beta chain features in type 1 diabetes. All of the isolated RNA was reverse transcribed, so expressed TCRB transcripts were sequenced. Profiling relied on immunoSEQ multiplex PCR, and the TCRdb table lists in-frame clones only, not all of them. The data contain approximately 470,000 clones, 30% of them singletons. Specimen: naive CD4+ T cells from blood. The receptors stem from a man aged 18 to 30 in good health.

V usage is TRBV11-1 and J usage is TRBJ2-7, with a possible D match to TRBD1 (6 bases). The CDR3 totals 15 residues. CDR1 SGHAT and CDR2 FQDESV come from the germline V gene (reference sequence). Trimming removed 3 bases at V and 5 bases at J, with 17 bases between. The CDR3 region is CASSLLGRGIHEQYF. DNA of the CDR3: TGTGCCAGCAGCTTGCTGGGCAGGGGAATTCACGAGCAGTACTTC. Using reference TRBV11-1 and TRBJ2-7 for the parts outside the CDR3, the full variable domain is EAEVAQSPRYKITEKSQAVAFWCDPISGHATLYWYRQILGQGPELLVQFQDESVVDDSQLPKDRFSAERLKGVDSTLKIQPAELGDSAMYLCASSLLGRGIHEQYFGPGTRLTVT.

This clone appeared a few times. The rearrangement uses TRBV7-3 and TRBJ2-5; 9 nucleotides align to TRBD2. The CDR3 contains 14 residues. Losses at the gene ends were 5 bases for V and 7 bases for J; bases not matched to a gene: 8. Germline values: CDR1 SGHTA, CDR2 FQGTGA. The CDR3 sequence: CASSPGLAYGTQYF. CDR3 sequence (DNA): TGTGCCAGCAGCCCGGGACTAGCCTACGGGACCCAGTACTTC.

Note on this clone: Other DNA sequences in the sample encode the same CDR3. The J gene is TRBJ2-7, the V gene TRBV7-9; D uncertain. The CDR3 runs to 12 residues. Per the germline V gene, CDR1 is SEHNR and CDR2 is FQNEAQ (reference sequence). V lost 2 bases to trimming and J lost 1 base, with 3 bases between them. The CDR3 DNA follows: TGTGCCAGCAGCTTAACGTCCTACGAGCAGTACTTC. Amino acid sequence: CASSLTSYEQYF. The full variable domain, with the rest looked up from reference TRBV7-9 and TRBJ2-7, is DTGVSQNPRHKITKRGQNVTFRCDPISEHNRLYWYRQTLGQGPEFLTYFQNEAQLEKSRLLSDRFSAERPKGSFSTLEIQRTEQGDSAMYLCASSLTSYEQYFGPGTRLTVT.

The chain links TRBV27 to TRBJ2-5, with 9 bases aligning to TRBD2. This CDR3 spans 15 amino acids. The J segment lost 10 bases and the V segment lost 0 bases, leaving 9 bases of the junction unmatched. Germline assignment: CDR1 MNHEY and CDR2 SMNVEV (reference sequence). The CDR3 region has the DNA TGTGCCAGCAGTTTATCGCTAGCGGGGACGGGAAGCCAGTACTTC. It encodes CASSLSLAGTGSQYF.

This clone was seen a handful of times. This rearrangement joins TRBV18 to TRBJ2-1; weak D call: TRBD1 (5 bases). The CDR3 is 13 amino acids. CDR1 and CDR2 from the germline V gene are KGHSH and LQKENI. V lost 0 bases to trimming and J lost 9 bases, with 9 bases between them. The CDR3 nucleotides read TGTGCCAGCTCACCACCATCCCAGGGTGAGCAGTTCTTC. Translation gives CASSPPSQGEQFF.

This clone was picked up a small number of times. This chain links TRBV14 with TRBJ2-5; D might be TRBD1 (5 bases). Germline V lookup: CDR1 SGHDN, CDR2 FVKESK. The length of the CDR3 is 15 residues. The germline V and J ends were trimmed by 1 base and 7 bases, with 16 bases remaining between them. The CDR3 DNA follows: TGTGCCAGCAGCCAAGGAGGCAGGGAACGTGGGACCCAGTACTTC. Amino acids: CASSQGGRERGTQYF. Based on the CDR3 plus reference TRBV14 and TRBJ2-5, the full variable domain is EAGVTQFPSHSVIEKGQTVTLRCDPISGHDNLYWYRRVMGKEIKFLLHFVKESKQDESGMPNNRFLAERTGGTYSTLKVQPAELEDSGVYFCASSQGGRERGTQYFGPGTRLLVL.

The chain recombines TRBV28 with TRBJ2-4; no clear D gene. From germline, CDR1 is MDHEN and CDR2 SYDVKM. The V end lost 3 bases, the J end lost 2 bases, and 11 bases lay between the germline ends. The length of the CDR3 is 15 residues. CDR3: CASSLGGVTKNIQYF. The CDR3 region has the DNA TGTGCCAGCAGTTTGGGTGGGGTAACCAAAAACATTCAGTACTTC.

This clone was counted between two and nine times. V is TRBV2 and J is TRBJ2-3, with D tentatively TRBD2 (5 bases). The CDR3 covers 10 residues. V was clipped by 6 bases and J by 11 bases, with 9 bases between them. In germline, CDR1 is SNHLY, CDR2 FYNNEI. CDR3 loop: CASSVEGQYF. As DNA, the CDR3 is TGTGCCAGCAGCGTCGAGGGGCAGTATTTT.

This clone showed up just a few times. This rearrangement joins TRBV9 to TRBJ2-1, with 7 bases matching TRBD2. The germline CDR1 and CDR2 sequences are SGDLS and YYNGEE. This CDR3 comprises 15 residues. The ends lost 6 bases at V and 0 bases at J; junction bases unmatched: 6. CDR3 protein: CASKRGISSYNEQFF. Written as DNA, the CDR3 is TGTGCCAGCAAGCGGGGAATCAGCTCCTACAATGAGCAGTTCTTC.

This rearrangement joins TRBV18 to TRBJ1-2; D remains ambiguous. Trimming pared 8 bases from V and 8 bases from J, leaving 9 bases between. The length of the CDR3 is 10 residues. Germline loops: CDR1 KGHSH, CDR2 LQKENI. The CDR3 DNA is TGTGCCAGCCCCAAACGAGGCTACACCTTC. This codes for CASPKRGYTF.

This clone was picked up a small number of times. The rearrangement links TRBV7-9 to TRBJ1-2; TRBD1 is a possible D gene (5 bases). This CDR3 is built from 13 residues. Germline V gives CDR1 SEHNR, CDR2 FQNEAQ (reference sequence). Trimming left V 1 base short and J 4 bases short, with 7 bases between. The DNA of the CDR3 is TGTGCCAGCAGCTTAGGGGGCGGCTATGGCTACACCTTC. It translates to CASSLGGGYGYTF.

This chain uses TRBV21-1 with TRBJ2-7. TRBV21-1 is a listed pseudogene. The CDR3 contains 15 residues. The CDR3 sequence is CASSKEDEPSYEQYF. The DNA of the CDR3 is TGTGCCAGCAGCAAAGAGGACGAACCCTCCTACGAGCAGTACTTC.

The chain has TRBV30 and TRBJ2-2; D is ambiguous. In germline, CDR1 is GTSNPN, CDR2 SVGIG (reference sequence). Trimming cost V 3 bases and J 1 base, with 9 bases left between them. The CDR3 consists of 14 residues. The CDR3 bases are TGTGCCTGGAGGGAACAAAGGAACACCGGGGAGCTGTTTTTT. It yields the protein CAWREQRNTGELFF. The full variable domain, completed using reference TRBV30 and TRBJ2-2, is SQTIHQWPATLVQPVGSPLSLECTVEGTSNPNLYWYRQAAGRGLQLLFYSVGIGQISSEVPQNLSASRPQDRQFILSSKKLLLSDSGFYLCAWREQRNTGELFFGEGSRLTVL.

The chain has TRBV7-9 and TRBJ2-7, with D possibly TRBD1 on 6 matching bases. Germline loops: CDR1 SEHNR, CDR2 FQNEAQ (reference sequence). CDR3 length: 14 residues. V dropped 5 bases and J dropped 0 bases, with 11 bases sitting between them. CDR3 DNA sequence: TGTGCCAGCAGCCCCGGGACACCCTCCTACGAGCAGTACTTC. Residues: CASSPGTPSYEQYF.

This clone was observed a few times. The chain employs TRBV30 and TRBJ1-5, with a weak D call TRBD1 (5 bases). Trimming stripped 0 bases from V and 4 bases from J, with 13 bases between. The CDR3 runs 15 residues. Germline V lookup: CDR1 GTSNPN, CDR2 SVGIG (reference sequence). The CDR3, as DNA: TGTGCCTGGAGTGTCGGAAGACAGACTAATCAGCCCCAGCATTTT. Amino acids: CAWSVGRQTNQPQHF. Combining the CDR3 with reference TRBV30 and TRBJ1-5 gives the whole variable domain SQTIHQWPATLVQPVGSPLSLECTVEGTSNPNLYWYRQAAGRGLQLLFYSVGIGQISSEVPQNLSASRPQDRQFILSSKKLLLSDSGFYLCAWSVGRQTNQPQHFGDGTRLSIL.

This chain connects TRBV4-3 to TRBJ2-3, with 8 bases fitting TRBD2. The V gene's germline CDR1 is LGHNA and CDR2 YSLEER. V lost 0 bases, J lost 5 bases, and 13 bases stayed unmatched. This CDR3 region has 18 residues. This CDR3 reads CASSQDDVTGGRIDTQYF. Written as DNA, the CDR3 is TGCGCCAGCAGCCAAGATGACGTTACGGGAGGGCGGATAGATACGCAGTATTTT.

The rearrangement links TRBV30 to TRBJ2-1; possible D gene TRBD2, 5 bases. The ends were cut back, 0 bases at V and 10 bases at J, with 10 bases in the middle. This CDR3 has 12 amino acids. Germline V CDR1 and CDR2: GTSNPN, SVGIG (reference sequence). DNA of the CDR3: TGTGCCTGGAGTGTACAAAAGCGGGAGCAGTTCTTC. Protein sequence: CAWSVQKREQFF.

This clone has a handful of counts. The DNA for the CDR3 is TGTGCCAGCAGCATGGACAGCTACCAAGAGACCCAGTACTTC. It translates to CASSMDSYQETQYF. The V call is TRBV9, the J call TRBJ2-5; D is possibly TRBD1 (6 bases). V was shortened by 4 bases and J by 0 bases, with 10 bases between the two germline ends. The CDR3 is made up of 14 amino acids. Germline V gene data show CDR1 as SGDLS and CDR2 as YYNGEE.

The CDR3 loop is CASSPYADRPYEQYF. The DNA for the CDR3 is TGTGCCAGCAGCCCATACGCGGATAGACCCTACGAGCAGTACTTC. The chain carries TRBV9 and TRBJ2-7; D gene uncertain. CDR1 and CDR2 from the germline V gene are SGDLS and YYNGEE. V was shortened by 4 bases and J by 2 bases, with 16 bases between the two germline ends. CDR3 length: 15 amino acids.